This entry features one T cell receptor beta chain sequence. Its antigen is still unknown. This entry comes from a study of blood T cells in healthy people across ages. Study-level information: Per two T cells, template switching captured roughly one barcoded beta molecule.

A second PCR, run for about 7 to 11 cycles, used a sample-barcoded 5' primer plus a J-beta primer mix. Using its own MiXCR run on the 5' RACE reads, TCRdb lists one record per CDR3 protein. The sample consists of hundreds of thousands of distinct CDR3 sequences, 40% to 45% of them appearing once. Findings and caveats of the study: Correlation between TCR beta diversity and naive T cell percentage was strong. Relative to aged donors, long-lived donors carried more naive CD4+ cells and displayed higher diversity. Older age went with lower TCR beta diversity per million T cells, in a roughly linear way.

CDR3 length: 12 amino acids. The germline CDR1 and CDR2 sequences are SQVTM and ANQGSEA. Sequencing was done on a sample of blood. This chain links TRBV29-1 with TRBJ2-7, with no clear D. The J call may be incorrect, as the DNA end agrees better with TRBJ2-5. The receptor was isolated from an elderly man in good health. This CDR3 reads CSVGGIGETQYF. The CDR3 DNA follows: TGCAGCGTTGGAGGCATTGGAGAGACCCAGTACTTC.